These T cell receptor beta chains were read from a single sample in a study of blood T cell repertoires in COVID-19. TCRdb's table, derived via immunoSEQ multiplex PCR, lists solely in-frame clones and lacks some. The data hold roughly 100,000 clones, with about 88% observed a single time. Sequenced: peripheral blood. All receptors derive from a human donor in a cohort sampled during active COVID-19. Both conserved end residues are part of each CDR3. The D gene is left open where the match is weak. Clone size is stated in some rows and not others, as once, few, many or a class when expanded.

CDR3aa: CASSKKAPGQGKYGYTF; CDR3nt: TGTGCCAGCAGCAAAAAAGCCCCGGGACAGGGGAAGTATGGCTACACCTTC; abundance: NA; v_gene: TRBV21-1; j_gene: TRBJ1-2; d_gene: NA
CDR3aa: CASSSSGDTQYF; CDR3nt: TGTGCCAGCAGTTCGTCAGGGGATACGCAGTATTTT; abundance: NA; v_gene: TRBV28; j_gene: TRBJ2-3; d_gene: NA
CDR3aa: CASSLGHSTEAFF; CDR3nt: TGTGCCAGCAGCTTGGGACACAGCACTGAAGCTTTCTTT; abundance: NA; v_gene: TRBV5-5; j_gene: TRBJ1-1; d_gene: NA
CDR3aa: CASSETRSGTGEGNTDTQYF; CDR3nt: TGCGCCAGCAGTGAGACAAGGAGCGGGACAGGCGAGGGAAACACAGATACGCAGTATTTT; abundance: NA; v_gene: TRBV10-1; j_gene: TRBJ2-3; d_gene: NA
CDR3aa: CASSLGRVVLGYTF; CDR3nt: TGTGCCAGCAGTTTAGGCCGGGTAGTTCTCGGCTACACCTTC; abundance: NA; v_gene: TRBV28; j_gene: TRBJ1-2; d_gene: NA
CDR3aa: CASSLKPTGHYSPLHF; CDR3nt: TGTGCCAGCAGTTTAAAACCGACAGGGCATTATTCACCCCTCCACTTT; abundance: NA; v_gene: TRBV27; j_gene: TRBJ1-6; d_gene: TRBD1
CDR3aa: CASSLRAGGSNTGELFF; CDR3nt: TGTGCCAGCAGCTTACGGGCCGGAGGCTCGAACACCGGGGAGCTGTTTTTT; abundance: NA; v_gene: TRBV7-9; j_gene: TRBJ2-2; d_gene: NA
CDR3aa: CASSTNVQPNEKLFF; CDR3nt: TGCGCCAGCAGCACGAATGTACAACCTAATGAAAAACTGTTTTTT; abundance: NA; v_gene: TRBV5-1; j_gene: TRBJ1-4; d_gene: NA
CDR3aa: CASSRGPGLAGGETQYF; CDR3nt: TGTGCCAGCAGCCGAGGACCGGGACTAGCGGGCGGGGAGACCCAGTACTTC; abundance: NA; v_gene: TRBV3-1/TRBV3-2; j_gene: TRBJ2-5; d_gene: TRBD2
CDR3aa: CAISEASWDYGYTF; CDR3nt: TGTGCCATCAGTGAAGCTAGCTGGGACTATGGCTACACCTTC; abundance: NA; v_gene: TRBV10-3; j_gene: TRBJ1-2; d_gene: NA
CDR3aa: CASSQDLTGGGGYTF; CDR3nt: TGTGCCAGCAGCCAAGATCTGACAGGGGGTGGTGGCTACACCTTC; abundance: NA; v_gene: TRBV3-1/TRBV3-2; j_gene: TRBJ1-2; d_gene: TRBD1
CDR3aa: CASSTDRDQYF; CDR3nt: TGCGCCAGCAGCACCGACAGGGACCAGTACTTC; abundance: NA; v_gene: TRBV5-1; j_gene: TRBJ2-5; d_gene: TRBD1
CDR3aa: CASSYGRLSTLSPLHF; CDR3nt: TGTGCCAGCAGTTACGGTCGTCTGAGCACCCTTTCACCCCTCCACTTT; abundance: NA; v_gene: TRBV6-5; j_gene: TRBJ1-6; d_gene: NA
CDR3aa: CASSRGGENTEAFF; CDR3nt: TGTGCCAGCAGCCGTGGAGGGGAGAACACTGAAGCTTTCTTT; abundance: once; v_gene: TRBV28; j_gene: TRBJ1-1; d_gene: NA
CDR3aa: CASSYSTGYNSPLHF; CDR3nt: TGTGCCAGCAGTTACTCGACAGGGTATAATTCACCCCTCCACTTT; abundance: NA; v_gene: TRBV6-5; j_gene: TRBJ1-6; d_gene: TRBD1
CDR3aa: CASSPPSGTGKTQYF; CDR3nt: TGTGCCAGCTCACCCCCATCCGGGACAGGGAAGACCCAGTACTTC; abundance: NA; v_gene: TRBV18; j_gene: TRBJ2-5; d_gene: TRBD1
CDR3aa: CASWWTGGGGELFF; CDR3nt: TGTGCCAGCTGGTGGACAGGGGGGGGCGGGGAGCTGTTTTTT; abundance: NA; v_gene: TRBV6-5; j_gene: TRBJ2-2; d_gene: TRBD1
CDR3aa: CASSPDRVNTEAFF; CDR3nt: TGTGCCAGCAGCCCAGACAGAGTGAACACTGAAGCTTTCTTT; abundance: once; v_gene: TRBV27; j_gene: TRBJ1-1; d_gene: NA
CDR3aa: CASSLGLAEYNEQFF; CDR3nt: TGTGCCAGCAGCTTAGGTCTAGCGGAGTACAATGAGCAGTTCTTC; abundance: many; v_gene: TRBV11-2; j_gene: TRBJ2-1; d_gene: TRBD2
CDR3aa: CASSADRYQPQHF; CDR3nt: TGTGCCAGCAGCGCAGACAGATATCAGCCCCAGCATTTT; abundance: NA; v_gene: TRBV5-4; j_gene: TRBJ1-5; d_gene: NA